The sequence of this T cell receptor (beta chain) was determined in a study of cytomegalovirus exposure and HLA in healthy donors. PCR primers comprised 60 Vbeta and 13 Jbeta primers. Repertoires were generated with immunoSEQ multiplex PCR, while TCRdb's copy carries only in-frame clones and drops some. This table has 99,000 or so clones, roughly 79% appearing once. CDR1 is MNHNS, CDR2 SASEGT, per germline. V lost 4 bases and J lost 2; bases outside the gene matches: 8. CDR3 length: 16 residues. V is TRBV6-1 and J is TRBJ2-1; 7 bases map to TRBD2. The sequenced material came from PBMCs. The receptor was isolated from a male donor in good health and CMV-seronegative. Here the CDR3 reads CASSGDLAVTYNEQFF. The CDR3 nucleotides are TGTGCCAGCAGTGGAGACCTAGCGGTAACCTACAATGAGCAGTTCTTC.